Listed below are T cell receptor beta chains from one sample, sequenced in a study of blood T cell repertoires in COVID-19. This table comes from immunoSEQ multiplex PCR, and its TCRdb copy is limited to in-frame clones, with some not included. The table lists a few hundred thousand clones, about 80% of them singletons, with approximately 15% in the top ten. The sequenced sample was peripheral blood. Receptor source: a person between 65 and 79 years old with COVID-19, enrolled during active disease. The CDR3 runs from the conserved cysteine through the conserved F or W. The D gene is left open where the match is weak. Some rows mark clone size as missing; the rest say once, few, many or name a class of expanded clone.

V gene	D gene	J gene	clone size	CDR3 DNA	CDR3 protein
TRBV28	-	TRBJ1-4	-	TGTGCCAGCAGCCGGATTGCTTGGACAGAGGAAAAACTGTTTTTT	CASSRIAWTEEKLFF
TRBV29-1	-	TRBJ1-1	-	TGCAGCGCCAACAGGTTCCTTAACACTGAAGCTTTCTTT	CSANRFLNTEAFF
TRBV19	TRBD1	TRBJ1-3	-	TGTGCCAGTAGAGAGACAGGGTCTGGAAACACCATATATTTT	CASRETGSGNTIYF
TRBV6-2/TRBV6-3	-	TRBJ2-1	-	TGTGCCAGCAGTTATCTTGCGATGAGCTCCTACAATGAGCAGTTCTTC	CASSYLAMSSYNEQFF
TRBV15	TRBD1	TRBJ1-4	-	TGTGCCACCAGCAGAGATCTTAGACAGGGGGCGTCTGAAAAACTGTTTTTT	CATSRDLRQGASEKLFF
TRBV15	-	TRBJ2-5	-	TGTGCCACCAGCAGGTCGTGGCCTCAAGAGACCCAGTACTTC	CATSRSWPQETQYF
TRBV7-9	-	TRBJ1-6	once	TGTGCCAGCAGCCTTTCGGCGGGGGAATCACCCCTCCACTTT	CASSLSAGESPLHF
TRBV6-2/TRBV6-3	-	TRBJ1-1	-	TGTGCCAGCAGTTATAGGGGAGGGAACACTGAAGCTTTCTTT	CASSYRGGNTEAFF
TRBV9	-	TRBJ2-7	-	TGTGCCAGCAGCGAACGGACGGGATCCTACGAGCAGTACTTC	CASSERTGSYEQYF
TRBV19	TRBD1	TRBJ1-4	-	TGTGCCAGTAGTATGACCCCAGGGGGCGTCAATGAAAAACTGTTTTTT	CASSMTPGGVNEKLFF
TRBV7-9	-	TRBJ2-3	-	TGTGCCAGCAGCTTGGAGGGGGCAACAGATACGCAGTATTTT	CASSLEGATDTQYF
TRBV7-2	TRBD1	TRBJ1-2	-	TGTGCCAGCAGCCTCCCGGGACAGGGGGCCGTGGATGGCTACACCTTC	CASSLPGQGAVDGYTF
TRBV7-9	-	TRBJ2-7	-	TGTGCCAGCAGCTTAAGCTCAGCAGGGGTGGGAGAGCAGTACTTC	CASSLSSAGVGEQYF
TRBV6-5	-	TRBJ1-6	-	TGTGCCAGCAGGGTGTCCTATAATTCACCCCTCCATTTT	CASRVSYNSPLHF
TRBV9	TRBD2	TRBJ2-3	-	TGTGCCAGCAGCATTACGATGGGAGGGGCTCCTAGCACAGATACGCAGTATTTT	CASSITMGGAPSTDTQYF
TRBV6-5	-	TRBJ1-2	-	TGTGCCAGCAGGAGTATGAATGGCTACACCTTC	CASRSMNGYTF
TRBV5-6	-	TRBJ2-3	-	TGTGCCAGCAGCTTGGCCGGCGGGGACCACTATAGCACAGATACGCAGTATTTT	CASSLAGGDHYSTDTQYF
TRBV3-1/TRBV3-2	-	TRBJ2-4	-	TGTGCCAGCAGCCGTCAGATTACTAGTACTGGCAAAAACATTCAGTACTTC	CASSRQITSTGKNIQYF
TRBV18	TRBD2	TRBJ2-3	once	TGTGCCAGCTCACCCCTAGGACTAGCGGGAGCATCAGATACGCAGTATTTT	CASSPLGLAGASDTQYF
TRBV3-1/TRBV3-2	-	TRBJ2-7	-	TGTGCCAGCAGCCAAGGGGGCGGAAGCAGGTACGAGCAGTACTTC	CASSQGGGSRYEQYF
TRBV28	TRBD2	TRBJ2-1	-	TGTGCCAGCAGTCCCGAGCGGGAGCGCTACAATGAGCAGTTCTTC	CASSPERERYNEQFF
TRBV19	TRBD1	TRBJ1-5	once	TGTGCCAGTAGGGCCGACAGGGGTCATCAGCCCCAGCATTTT	CASRADRGHQPQHF
TRBV19	TRBD2	TRBJ2-1	-	TGTGCCAGTAGTATGCAAACTAGCGGGGGGCAGGCTGAGCAGTTCTTC	CASSMQTSGGQAEQFF
TRBV9	TRBD2	TRBJ2-2	-	TGTGCCAGCAGCGTAGGGGCTAGCGGAGACACCGGGGAGCTGTTTTTT	CASSVGASGDTGELFF
TRBV13	TRBD2	TRBJ2-1	-	TGTGCCAGCAGTCTTAGCGGGGCGAGCTCCTACAATGAGCAGTTCTTC	CASSLSGASSYNEQFF
TRBV7-3	TRBD2	TRBJ2-3	-	TGTGCCAGCAGCTTAAATAGCGGGGGGGCGTTAGATACGCAGTATTTT	CASSLNSGGALDTQYF
TRBV27	-	TRBJ1-2	few	TGTGCCAGCAGACGGACGGGGGGTAAAGGTGGCTACACCTTC	CASRRTGGKGGYTF
TRBV5-5	-	TRBJ1-4	-	TGTGCCAGCAGCGGAAACGGGATCCTTGGTGAAAAACTGTTTTTT	CASSGNGILGEKLFF
TRBV6-5	TRBD1	TRBJ2-3	few	TGTGCCAGCCCGGGACAGGGCACAGATACGCAGTATTTT	CASPGQGTDTQYF
TRBV11-3	TRBD1	TRBJ2-7	once	TGTGCCAGCAGCTTAGGTCAGGGGGCAGACGAGCAGTACTTC	CASSLGQGADEQYF
TRBV27	TRBD2	TRBJ2-1	-	TGTGCCAGCAGTTTATTTCTAGCGGGCTCCTACAATGAGCAGTTCTTC	CASSLFLAGSYNEQFF
TRBV5-4	-	TRBJ2-3	-	TGTGCCAGCAGCTCGGGGGGCCGCACAGATACGCAGTATTTT	CASSSGGRTDTQYF
TRBV3-1/TRBV3-2	-	TRBJ2-5	-	TGTGCCAGCAGCCAAGATCCCCGGGGTACAACTCAAGAGACCCAGTACTTC	CASSQDPRGTTQETQYF
TRBV14	-	TRBJ2-1	-	TGTGCCAGCAGCCCTTTGGGGAGTCGGGCCAATGAGCAGTTCTTC	CASSPLGSRANEQFF
TRBV18	-	TRBJ1-3	-	TGTGCCAGCTCACCAGAGCATGCGTCGAACACCATATATTTT	CASSPEHASNTIYF
TRBV19	-	TRBJ1-5	many	TGTGCCAGTAGACAGTTCGGGGAGACAGGACATCAGCCCCAGCATTTT	CASRQFGETGHQPQHF
TRBV6-1	TRBD1	TRBJ1-5	-	TGTGCCAGCAGTGAGGGACAGGGACAGCCCCAGCATTTT	CASSEGQGQPQHF